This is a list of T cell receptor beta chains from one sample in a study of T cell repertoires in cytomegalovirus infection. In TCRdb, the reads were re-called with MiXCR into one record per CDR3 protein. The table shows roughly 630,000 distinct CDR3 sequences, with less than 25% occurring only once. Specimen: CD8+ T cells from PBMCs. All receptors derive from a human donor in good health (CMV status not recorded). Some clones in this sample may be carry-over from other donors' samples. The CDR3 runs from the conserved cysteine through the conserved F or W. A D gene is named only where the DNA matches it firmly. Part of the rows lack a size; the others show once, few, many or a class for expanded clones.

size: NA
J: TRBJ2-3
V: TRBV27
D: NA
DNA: TGTGCCAGCAGTGGACTATCCAAGACAGATACGCAGTATTTT
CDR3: CASSGLSKTDTQYF

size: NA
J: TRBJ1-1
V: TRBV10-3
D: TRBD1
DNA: TGTGCCATCAGAGTGCCGACACAGGGGTCCCCAATGAACACTGAAGCTTTCTTT
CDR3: CAIRVPTQGSPMNTEAFF

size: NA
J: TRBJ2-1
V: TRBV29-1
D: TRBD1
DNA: TGCAGCGTTGGGACAGGCCCGAGCTCCTACAATGAGCAGTTCTTC
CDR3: CSVGTGPSSYNEQFF

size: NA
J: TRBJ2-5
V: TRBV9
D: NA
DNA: TGTGCCAGCAGCCTTCGGCCGGGCCAAGAGACCCAGTACTTC
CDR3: CASSLRPGQETQYF

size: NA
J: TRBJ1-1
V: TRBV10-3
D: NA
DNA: TGTGCCATCAGTGAACAGGGCACTGAAGCTTTCTTT
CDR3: CAISEQGTEAFF

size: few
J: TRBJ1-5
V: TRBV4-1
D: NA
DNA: TGCGCCAGCAGCCAGGGTAAAAGGGATAATCAGCCCCAGCATTTT
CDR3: CASSQGKRDNQPQHF

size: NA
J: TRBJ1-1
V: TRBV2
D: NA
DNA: TGTGCCAACACCCTGTGGGGGAACACTGAAGCTTTCTTT
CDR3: CANTLWGNTEAFF

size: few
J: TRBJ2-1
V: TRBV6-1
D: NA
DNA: TGTGCCAGCATCTTAACTGGACCGCCCTACAATGAGCAGTTCTTC
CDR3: CASILTGPPYNEQFF

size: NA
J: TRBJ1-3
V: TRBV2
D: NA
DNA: TGTGCCAGCAGGGACGGTGGCTCTGGAAACACCATATATTTT
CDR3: CASRDGGSGNTIYF

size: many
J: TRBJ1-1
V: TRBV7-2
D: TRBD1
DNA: TGTGCCAGCAGCTTAGGGGAGGGGGCGGGAATGAACACTGAAGCTTTCTTT
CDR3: CASSLGEGAGMNTEAFF

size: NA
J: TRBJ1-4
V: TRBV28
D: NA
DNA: TGTGCCAGCAGTGCCGGCCCAGACACGGGTTTCCTTAATGAAAAACTGTTTTTT
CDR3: CASSAGPDTGFLNEKLFF

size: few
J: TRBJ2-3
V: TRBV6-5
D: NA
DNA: TGTGCCAGCAGAACAGGGCCTTTCACAGATACGCAGTATTTT
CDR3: CASRTGPFTDTQYF

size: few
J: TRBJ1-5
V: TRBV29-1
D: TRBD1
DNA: TGCAGCGTTGGTCCCGGACAGGTGGGTCAGCCCCAGCATTTT
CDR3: CSVGPGQVGQPQHF

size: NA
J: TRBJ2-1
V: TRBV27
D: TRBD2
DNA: TGTGCCAGCAGTCCGTCTAGCGGGGGCCATACCTACAATGAGCAGTTCTTC
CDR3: CASSPSSGGHTYNEQFF

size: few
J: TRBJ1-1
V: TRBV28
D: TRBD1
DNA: TGTGCCAGCAGTATGGACAGGAAAGCTTTCTTT
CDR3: CASSMDRKAFF

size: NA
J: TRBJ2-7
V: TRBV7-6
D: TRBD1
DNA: TGTGCCAGCAACTCGTCCAACACCGGGACAGTCTCCTACGAGCAGTACTTC
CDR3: CASNSSNTGTVSYEQYF

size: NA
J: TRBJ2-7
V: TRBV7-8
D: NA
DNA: TGTGCCAGCAGCTTAGATCCGGTATACGAGCAGTACTTC
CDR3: CASSLDPVYEQYF

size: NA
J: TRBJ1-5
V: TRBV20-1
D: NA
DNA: TGCAGTGCTAGAGACAGTAGCAATCAGCCCCAGCATTTT
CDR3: CSARDSSNQPQHF

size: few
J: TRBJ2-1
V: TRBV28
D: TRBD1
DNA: TGTGCCAGCAGCCCCACTCTTACCGGACAGGGTAATACGGATGAGCAGTTCTTC
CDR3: CASSPTLTGQGNTDEQFF

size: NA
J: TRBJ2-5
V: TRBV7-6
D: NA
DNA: TGTGCTAGCAGCTTACCGGACAGCTCGGAGACCCAGTACTTC
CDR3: CASSLPDSSETQYF

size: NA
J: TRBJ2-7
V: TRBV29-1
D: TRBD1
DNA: TGCAGCGTGTTTGGACAGGAGAGCTCCTACGAGCAGTACTTC
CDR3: CSVFGQESSYEQYF

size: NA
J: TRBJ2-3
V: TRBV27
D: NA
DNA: TGTGCCAGCAGTCGGGCCACCACAGATACGCAGTATTTT
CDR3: CASSRATTDTQYF

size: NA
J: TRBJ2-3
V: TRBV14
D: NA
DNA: TGTGCCAGCAGCCACTGGACATTCACAGATACGCAGTATTTT
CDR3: CASSHWTFTDTQYF

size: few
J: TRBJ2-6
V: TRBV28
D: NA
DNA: TGTGCCAGCAGCCCCGCGCCCATTGGGGCCAACGTCCTGACTTTC
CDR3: CASSPAPIGANVLTF

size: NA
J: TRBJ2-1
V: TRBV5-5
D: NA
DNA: TGTGCCAGCAGCCCGTGGGCCTGGGATGAGCAGTTCTTC
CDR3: CASSPWAWDEQFF

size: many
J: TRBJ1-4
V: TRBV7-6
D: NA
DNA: TGTGCCAGCAGCCTGATTGATGAAAAACTGTTTTTT
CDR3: CASSLIDEKLFF

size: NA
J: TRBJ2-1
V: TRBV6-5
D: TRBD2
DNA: TGTGCCAGCAGACTTTCCGCGGGGGGCCTTAACTATCCAGGGGTTTTGAAGTCCTACAATGAGCAGTTCTTC
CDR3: CASRLSAGGLNYPGVLKSYNEQFF

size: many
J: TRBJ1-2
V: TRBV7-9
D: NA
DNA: TGTGCCAGCAGCTTACGAGGGTTCTATGGCTACACCTTC
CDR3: CASSLRGFYGYTF

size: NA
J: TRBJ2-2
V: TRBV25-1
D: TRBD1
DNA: TGTGCCACCCGACAGGGGTACACCGGGGAGCTGTTTTTT
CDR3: CATRQGYTGELFF

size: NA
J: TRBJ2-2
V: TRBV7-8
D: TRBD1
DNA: TGTGCCAGCAGTTCCAGGGGGCAGGACACCGGGGAGCTGTTTTTT
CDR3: CASSSRGQDTGELFF